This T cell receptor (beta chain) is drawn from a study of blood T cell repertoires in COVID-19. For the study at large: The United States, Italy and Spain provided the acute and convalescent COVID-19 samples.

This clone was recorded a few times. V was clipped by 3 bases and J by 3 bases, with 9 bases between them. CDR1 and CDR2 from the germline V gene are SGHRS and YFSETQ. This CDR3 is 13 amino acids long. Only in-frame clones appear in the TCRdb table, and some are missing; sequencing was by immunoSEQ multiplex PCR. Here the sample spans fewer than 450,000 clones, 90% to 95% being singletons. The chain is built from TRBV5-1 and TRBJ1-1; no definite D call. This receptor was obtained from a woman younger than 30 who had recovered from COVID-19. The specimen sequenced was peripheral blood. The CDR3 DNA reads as TGCGCCAGCAGCTGGAACAGTGACACTGAAGCTTTCTTT. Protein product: CASSWNSDTEAFF.